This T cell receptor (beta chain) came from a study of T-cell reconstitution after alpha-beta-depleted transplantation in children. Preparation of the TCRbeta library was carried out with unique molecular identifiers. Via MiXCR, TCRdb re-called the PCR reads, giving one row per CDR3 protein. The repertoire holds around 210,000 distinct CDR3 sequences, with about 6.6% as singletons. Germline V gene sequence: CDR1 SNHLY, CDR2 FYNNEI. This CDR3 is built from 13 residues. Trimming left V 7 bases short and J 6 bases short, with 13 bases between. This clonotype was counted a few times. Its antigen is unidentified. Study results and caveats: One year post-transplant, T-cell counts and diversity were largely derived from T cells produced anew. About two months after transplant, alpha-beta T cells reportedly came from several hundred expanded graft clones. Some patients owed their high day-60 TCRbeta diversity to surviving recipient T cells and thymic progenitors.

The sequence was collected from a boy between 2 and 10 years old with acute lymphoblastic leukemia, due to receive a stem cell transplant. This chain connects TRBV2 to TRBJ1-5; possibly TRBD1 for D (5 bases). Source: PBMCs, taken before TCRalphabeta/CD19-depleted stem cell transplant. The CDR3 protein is CASTGRVGQPQHF. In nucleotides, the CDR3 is TGTGCCAGCACGGGGCGGGTAGGTCAGCCCCAGCATTTT.